These 5 T cell receptor beta chains came from one sample sequenced in a study of control samples from healthy donors and cancer patients. This table comes from immunoSEQ multiplex PCR, and its TCRdb copy is limited to in-frame clones, with some not included. The sample holds some 110,000 clones; approximately 90% are singletons and the top ten take less than 3%. Sequencing was performed on blood. These receptors all stem from a woman in her 70s in good health.

V and J are TRBV7-5 and TRBJ1-5. TRBV7-5 constitutes a pseudogene. This CDR3 spans 16 amino acids. The CDR3 coding sequence is TGTGCCAGAAGCTTTGGGGCTGGGGGGGGCAATCAGCCCCAGCATTTT. Amino acids: CARSFGAGGGNQPQHF.

The gene calls are TRBV19 and TRBJ2-3; D is perhaps TRBD2 (6 bases). Germline CDR1 and CDR2: LNHDA and SQIVND (reference sequence). Trimming stripped 1 base from V and 0 bases from J, with 8 bases between. The CDR3 has 15 amino acids. The CDR3 is CASSIGRGSTDTQYF. In DNA, the CDR3 is TGTGCCAGTAGTATAGGGCGGGGTAGCACAGATACGCAGTATTTT.

The rearrangement links TRBV5-1 to TRBJ1-6; possibly TRBD1 for D (6 bases). This CDR3 has 16 amino acids. Trimming took 0 bases from V and 6 from J, leaving 13 bases between them. The germline V gene has CDR1 SGHRS and CDR2 YFSETQ. CDR3 DNA sequence: TGCGCCAGCAGCTTGGAAAGACAGGAGAGTAATTCACCCCTCCACTTT. Translation gives CASSLERQESNSPLHF. Drawing the rest from reference TRBV5-1 and TRBJ1-6, the complete variable domain is KAGVTQTPRYLIKTRGQQVTLSCSPISGHRSVSWYQQTPGQGLQFLFEYFSETQRNKGNFPGRFSGRQFSNSRSEMNVSTLELGDSALYLCASSLERQESNSPLHFGNGTRLTVT.

Only one count was recorded for this clone. This chain joins TRBV2 and TRBJ2-1; TRBD2 might be the D (6 bases). The CDR3 has 14 amino acids. Germline values: CDR1 SNHLY, CDR2 FYNNEI. The V end was cut by 2 bases, the J end by 8 bases, with 13 bases between. Here the CDR3 DNA reads TGTGCCAGCAGTGAACTGGTCAGGGAGGATGAGCAGTTCTTC. This translates into CASSELVREDEQFF.

A few counts support this clone. The chain carries TRBV28 and TRBJ1-3; D remains unclear. This CDR3 comprises 13 residues. The V end lost 10 bases, the J end lost 4 bases, and 14 bases lay between the germline ends. Germline V gene lookup returns CDR1 MDHEN and CDR2 SYDVKM. The CDR3 loop reads CATLRTGGNTIYF. The CDR3, as DNA: TGTGCCACCCTCAGGACGGGAGGAAACACCATATATTTT. Supplemented by reference TRBV28 and TRBJ1-3, the full variable domain reads DVKVTQSSRYLVKRTGEKVFLECVQDMDHENMFWYRQDPGLGLRLIYFSYDVKMKEKGDIPEGYSVSREKKERFSLILESASTNQTSMYLCATLRTGGNTIYFGEGSWLTVV.